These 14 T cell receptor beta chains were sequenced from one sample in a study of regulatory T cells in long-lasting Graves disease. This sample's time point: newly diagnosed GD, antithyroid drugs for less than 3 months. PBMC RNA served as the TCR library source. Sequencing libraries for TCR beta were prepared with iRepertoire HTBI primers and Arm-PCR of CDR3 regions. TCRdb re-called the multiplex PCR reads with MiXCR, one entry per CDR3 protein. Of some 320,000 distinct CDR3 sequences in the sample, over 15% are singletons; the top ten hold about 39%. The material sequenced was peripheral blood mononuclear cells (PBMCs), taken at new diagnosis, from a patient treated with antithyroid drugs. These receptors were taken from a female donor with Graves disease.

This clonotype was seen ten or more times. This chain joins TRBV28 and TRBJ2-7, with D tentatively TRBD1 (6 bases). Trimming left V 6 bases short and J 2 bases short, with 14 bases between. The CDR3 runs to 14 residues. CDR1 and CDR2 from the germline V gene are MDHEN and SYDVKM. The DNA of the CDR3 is TGTGCCAGCAGGACCACCTCAGGGGCCTACGAGCAGTACTTC. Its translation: CASRTTSGAYEQYF.

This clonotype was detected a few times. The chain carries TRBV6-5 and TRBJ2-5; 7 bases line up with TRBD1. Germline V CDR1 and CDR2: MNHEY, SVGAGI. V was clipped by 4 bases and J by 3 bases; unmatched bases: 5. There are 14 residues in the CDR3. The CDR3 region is CASSSRDSEETQYF. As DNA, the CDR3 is TGTGCCAGCAGTTCCCGGGACAGCGAAGAGACCCAGTACTTC.

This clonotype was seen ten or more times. The DNA of the CDR3 is TGTGCCAGCAGTACTCTAGACGTGGGGGCGGACGAGCAGTACTTC. This sequence encodes CASSTLDVGADEQYF. J is TRBJ2-7 and V is TRBV28; D possibly corresponds to TRBD1 (6 bases). Trimming cost V 5 bases and J 5 bases, with 19 bases left between them. This CDR3 comprises 15 residues. Germline V gene sequence: CDR1 MDHEN, CDR2 SYDVKM.

The CDR3 is CASSSEGGRSNQPQHF. For the CDR3, the DNA is TGTGCCAGTAGCTCAGAGGGAGGGCGTAGCAATCAGCCCCAGCATTTT. The rearrangement links TRBV19 to TRBJ1-5; D is unclear. V lost 6 bases and J lost 0, with 15 bases in between. The CDR3 spans 16 residues. Per germline, CDR1 LNHDA and CDR2 SQIVND (reference sequence).

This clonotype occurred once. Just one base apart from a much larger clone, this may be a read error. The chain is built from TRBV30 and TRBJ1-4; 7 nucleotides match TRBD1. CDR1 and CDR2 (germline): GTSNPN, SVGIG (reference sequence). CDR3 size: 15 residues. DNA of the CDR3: TGTGCCCGGAGTGTTCCCGGGACAGAGAATGAAAAACTGTTTTTT. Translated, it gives CARSVPGTENEKLFF.

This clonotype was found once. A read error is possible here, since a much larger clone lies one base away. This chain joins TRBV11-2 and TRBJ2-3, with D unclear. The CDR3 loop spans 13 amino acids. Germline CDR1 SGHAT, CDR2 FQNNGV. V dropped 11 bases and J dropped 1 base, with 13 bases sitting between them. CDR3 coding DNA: TGTGCCTGCACCTTTGGGGGCACAGATACGCAGTATTTT. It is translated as CACTFGGTDTQYF. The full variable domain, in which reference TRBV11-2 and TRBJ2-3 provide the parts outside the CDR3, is EAGVAQSPRYKIIEKRQSVAFWCNPISGHATLYWYQQILGQGPKLLIQFQNNGVVDDSQLPKDRFSAERLKGVDSTLKIQPAKLEDSAVYLCACTFGGTDTQYFGPGTRLTVL.

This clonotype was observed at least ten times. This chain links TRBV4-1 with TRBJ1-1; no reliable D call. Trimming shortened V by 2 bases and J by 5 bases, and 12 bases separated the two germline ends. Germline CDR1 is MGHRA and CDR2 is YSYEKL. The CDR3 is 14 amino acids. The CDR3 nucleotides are TGCGCCAGCAGCCAATTCCCCGCGGCGACTGAAGCTTTCTTT. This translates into CASSQFPAATEAFF.

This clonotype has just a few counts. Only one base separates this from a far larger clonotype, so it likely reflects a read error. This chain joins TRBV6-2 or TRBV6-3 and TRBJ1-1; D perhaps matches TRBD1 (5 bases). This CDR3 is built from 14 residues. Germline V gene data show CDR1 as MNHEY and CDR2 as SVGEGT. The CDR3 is CASSEAGRGTEASF. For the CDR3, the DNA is TGTGCCAGCAGTGAAGCCGGTAGGGGCACTGAAGCTTCCTTT.

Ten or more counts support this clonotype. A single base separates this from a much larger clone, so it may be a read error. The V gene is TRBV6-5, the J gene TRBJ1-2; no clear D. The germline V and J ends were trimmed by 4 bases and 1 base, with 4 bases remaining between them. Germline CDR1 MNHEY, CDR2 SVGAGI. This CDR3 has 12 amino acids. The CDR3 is CASSLGNYGYTF. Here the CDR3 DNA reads TGTGCCAGCAGTTTGGGTAACTATGGCTACACCTTC.

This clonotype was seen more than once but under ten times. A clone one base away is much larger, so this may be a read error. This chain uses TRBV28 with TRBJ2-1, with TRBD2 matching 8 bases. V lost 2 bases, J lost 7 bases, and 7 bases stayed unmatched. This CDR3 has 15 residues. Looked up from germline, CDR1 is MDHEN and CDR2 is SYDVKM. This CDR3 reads CASSLKRENWNEQFF. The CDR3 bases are TGTGCCAGCAGTTTAAAGCGGGAGAATTGGAATGAGCAGTTCTTC. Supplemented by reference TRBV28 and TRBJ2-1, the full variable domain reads DVKVTQSSRYLVKRTGEKVFLECVQDMDHENMFWYRQDPGLGLRLIYFSYDVKMKEKGDIPEGYSVSREKKERFSLILESASTNQTSMYLCASSLKRENWNEQFFGPGTRLTVL.

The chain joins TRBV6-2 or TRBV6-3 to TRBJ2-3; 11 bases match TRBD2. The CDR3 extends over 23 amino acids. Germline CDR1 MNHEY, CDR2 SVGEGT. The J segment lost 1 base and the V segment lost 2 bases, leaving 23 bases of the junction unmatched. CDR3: CASSYEGTSGIPSSQEGTDTQYF. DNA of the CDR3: TGTGCCAGCAGTTACGAGGGGACTAGCGGAATTCCGTCGAGTCAGGAGGGCACAGATACGCAGTATTTT.

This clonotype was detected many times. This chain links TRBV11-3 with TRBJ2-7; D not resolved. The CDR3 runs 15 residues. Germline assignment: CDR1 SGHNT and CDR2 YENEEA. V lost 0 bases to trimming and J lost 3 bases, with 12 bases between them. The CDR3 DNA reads TGTGCCAGCAGCTTAGAACAACGACGTGACTACGAGCAGTACTTC. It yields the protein CASSLEQRRDYEQYF.

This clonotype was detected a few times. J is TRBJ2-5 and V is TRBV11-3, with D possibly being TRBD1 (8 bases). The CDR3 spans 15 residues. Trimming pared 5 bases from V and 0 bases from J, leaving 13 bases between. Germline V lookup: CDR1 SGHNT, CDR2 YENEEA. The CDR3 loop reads CASSQRDRYQETQYF. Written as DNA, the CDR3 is TGTGCCAGCAGCCAGCGGGACAGGTACCAAGAGACCCAGTACTTC.

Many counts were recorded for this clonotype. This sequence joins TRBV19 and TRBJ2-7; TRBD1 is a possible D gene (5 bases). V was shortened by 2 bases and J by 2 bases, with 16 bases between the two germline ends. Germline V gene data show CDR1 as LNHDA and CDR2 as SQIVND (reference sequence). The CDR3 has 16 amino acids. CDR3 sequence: CASSILGPPEAYEQYF. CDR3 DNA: TGTGCCAGTAGTATATTGGGGCCACCTGAAGCCTACGAGCAGTACTTC.